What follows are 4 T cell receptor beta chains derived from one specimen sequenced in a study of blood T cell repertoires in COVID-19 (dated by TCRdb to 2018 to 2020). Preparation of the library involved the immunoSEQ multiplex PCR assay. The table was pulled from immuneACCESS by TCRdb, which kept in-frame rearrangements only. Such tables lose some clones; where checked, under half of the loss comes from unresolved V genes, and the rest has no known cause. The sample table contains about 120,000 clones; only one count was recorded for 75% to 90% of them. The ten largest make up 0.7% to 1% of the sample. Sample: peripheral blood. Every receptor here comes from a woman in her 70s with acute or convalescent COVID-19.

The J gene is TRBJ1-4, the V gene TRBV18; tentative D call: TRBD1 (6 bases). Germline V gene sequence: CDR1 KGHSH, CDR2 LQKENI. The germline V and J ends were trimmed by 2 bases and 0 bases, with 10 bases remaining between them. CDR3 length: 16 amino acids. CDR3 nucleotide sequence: TGTGCCAGCTCACCAGGACAGACTGCAACTAATGAAAAACTGTTTTTT. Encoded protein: CASSPGQTATNEKLFF.

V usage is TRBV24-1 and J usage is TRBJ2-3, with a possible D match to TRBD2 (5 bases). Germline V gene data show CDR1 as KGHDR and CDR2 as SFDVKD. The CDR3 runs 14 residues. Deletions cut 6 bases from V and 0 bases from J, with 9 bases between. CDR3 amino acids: CATSSEGSTDTQYF. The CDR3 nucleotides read TGTGCCACCAGTTCTGAGGGCAGCACAGATACGCAGTATTTT.

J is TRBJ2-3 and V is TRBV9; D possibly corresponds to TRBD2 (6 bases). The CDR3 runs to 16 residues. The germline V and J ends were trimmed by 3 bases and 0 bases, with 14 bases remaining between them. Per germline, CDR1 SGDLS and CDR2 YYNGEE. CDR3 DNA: TGTGCCAGCAGCGCCTTTAGCGGACTGAGCACAGATACGCAGTATTTT. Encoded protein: CASSAFSGLSTDTQYF. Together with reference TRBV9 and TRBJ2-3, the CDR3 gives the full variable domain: DSGVTQTPKHLITATGQRVTLRCSPRSGDLSVYWYQQSLDQGLQFLIQYYNGEERAKGNILERFSAQQFPDLHSELNLSSLELGDSALYFCASSAFSGLSTDTQYFGPGTRLTVL.

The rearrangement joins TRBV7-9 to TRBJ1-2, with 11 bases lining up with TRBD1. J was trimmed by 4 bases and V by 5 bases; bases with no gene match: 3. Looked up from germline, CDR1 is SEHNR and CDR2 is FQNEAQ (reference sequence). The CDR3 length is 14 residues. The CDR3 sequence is CASSPGTGGYGYTF. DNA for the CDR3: TGTGCCAGCAGCCCCGGGACAGGGGGCTATGGCTACACCTTC. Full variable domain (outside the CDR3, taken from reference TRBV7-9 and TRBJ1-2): DTGVSQNPRHKITKRGQNVTFRCDPISEHNRLYWYRQTLGQGPEFLTYFQNEAQLEKSRLLSDRFSAERPKGSFSTLEIQRTEQGDSAMYLCASSPGTGGYGYTFGSGTRLTVV.